Listed below are T cell receptor beta chains from one sample, sequenced in a study of sequential checkpoint blockade in melanoma. The table came from immunoSEQ multiplex PCR; TCRdb's copy has only in-frame clones and leaves some out. The table lists tens of thousands of clones, more than 80% of them singletons. Sequenced here: CD8+ T cells sorted from blood (inferred from file names), sampled from a patient given nivolumab and ipilimumab in sequence. The source of these receptors is a human donor with melanoma. The CDR3 runs from the conserved cysteine through the conserved F or W. The D gene is left open where the match is weak. Clone size is shown for a subset of rows, as once, few, many or a class of expanded clone.

d_gene,v_gene,abundance,j_gene,CDR3aa,CDR3nt
NA,TRBV6-5,NA,TRBJ1-2,CASSWTGRRDGYTF,TGTGCCAGCAGTTGGACCGGGAGACGGGATGGCTACACCTTC
NA,TRBV19,once,TRBJ2-1,CASSGGSSYNEQFF,TGTGCCAGTAGCGGGGGAAGCTCCTACAATGAGCAGTTCTTC
NA,TRBV9,NA,TRBJ1-2,CASSVEGGPNYGYTF,TGTGCCAGCAGCGTAGAAGGGGGACCAAACTATGGCTACACCTTC
NA,TRBV5-1,NA,TRBJ2-3,CASSLDSPTDTQYF,TGCGCCAGCAGCTTGGATAGCCCCACAGATACGCAGTATTTT
NA,TRBV27,NA,TRBJ1-2,CASSSIGVRSSYGYTF,TGTGCCAGCAGTTCGATCGGGGTGAGATCGAGCTATGGCTACACCTTC
NA,TRBV7-9,NA,TRBJ1-1,CASSSLTESNTEAFF,TGTGCCAGCAGCTCCCTGACAGAATCTAACACTGAAGCTTTCTTT
NA,TRBV6-5,NA,TRBJ1-1,CASTWGPANTEAFF,TGTGCCAGCACCTGGGGGCCAGCGAACACTGAAGCTTTCTTT
NA,TRBV2,NA,TRBJ2-1,CASWGNSYNEQFF,TGTGCCAGCTGGGGCAACTCCTACAATGAGCAGTTCTTC
NA,TRBV10-2,NA,TRBJ2-7,CASSELAPGLKQYF,TGCGCCAGCAGTGAGCTAGCCCCCGGATTGAAGCAGTACTTC
NA,TRBV19,few,TRBJ1-2,CASSLGGGYTF,TGTGCCAGTAGTCTGGGCGGGGGCTACACCTTC
TRBD1,TRBV19,few,TRBJ1-5,CASSMTGFQPQHF,TGTGCCAGTAGTATGACAGGGTTTCAGCCCCAGCATTTT
TRBD1,TRBV6-5,NA,TRBJ2-4,CASRAGQGAGNIQYF,TGTGCCAGCCGGGCGGGCCAGGGGGCCGGGAACATTCAGTACTTC
TRBD1,TRBV27,NA,TRBJ2-1,CASTLGPGTGQFF,TGTGCCAGCACCTTAGGGCCCGGGACAGGGCAGTTCTTC
NA,TRBV4-3,NA,TRBJ2-1,CASSQALSSYNEQFF,TGCGCCAGCAGCCAAGCCCTGAGCTCCTACAATGAGCAGTTCTTC
NA,TRBV7-8,NA,TRBJ1-5,CASSLMITRPQHF,TGTGCCAGCAGCTTAATGATTACTCGGCCCCAGCATTTT
NA,TRBV4-2,few,TRBJ1-4,CASSPAATNEKLFF,TGTGCCAGCAGTCCAGCGGCAACTAATGAAAAACTGTTTTTT
NA,TRBV30,NA,TRBJ1-4,CAWSGQVAAANEKLFF,TGTGCCTGGAGTGGACAGGTCGCAGCGGCTAATGAAAAACTGTTTTTT
TRBD2,TRBV27,NA,TRBJ2-1,CASSASGRSSYNEQFF,TGTGCCAGCAGCGCTAGCGGGAGAAGCTCCTACAATGAGCAGTTCTTC
TRBD1,TRBV29-1,once,TRBJ2-4,CSVDGDIQGLAKNIQYF,TGCAGCGTTGATGGGGATATACAGGGGCTAGCCAAAAACATTCAGTACTTC
NA,TRBV5-1,NA,TRBJ2-1,CASSLAAGYNEQFF,TGCGCCAGCAGCTTGGCCGCAGGCTACAATGAGCAGTTCTTC
TRBD2,TRBV4-1,NA,TRBJ2-5,CASSPLAGVKETQYF,TGCGCCAGCAGCCCCCTAGCGGGAGTTAAAGAGACCCAGTACTTC
NA,TRBV27,NA,TRBJ2-3,CASSPWDLAHTQYF,TGTGCCAGCAGTCCCTGGGACCTAGCGCATACGCAGTATTTT
NA,TRBV7-6,NA,TRBJ2-1,CASGPSYNEQFF,TGTGCCAGCGGCCCCTCCTACAATGAGCAGTTCTTC
NA,TRBV6-1,NA,TRBJ1-5,CASTPGGQPQHF,TGTGCCAGCACCCCGGGAGGTCAGCCCCAGCATTTT
NA,TRBV9,NA,TRBJ1-1,CASSVEAGPNTEAFF,TGTGCCAGCAGCGTAGAGGCAGGGCCGAACACTGAAGCTTTCTTT
NA,TRBV27,NA,TRBJ1-2,CASSLSPLGLVYTF,TGTGCCAGCAGTTTATCCCCCTTGGGGCTAGTCTACACCTTC
NA,TRBV5-4,NA,TRBJ1-1,CASSFGRGSTEAFF,TGTGCCAGCAGCTTTGGCAGGGGATCTACTGAAGCTTTCTTT
TRBD2,TRBV27,once,TRBJ2-7,CASRREREVTYEQYF,TGTGCCAGCAGGAGGGAGCGGGAGGTTACCTACGAGCAGTACTTC
TRBD2,TRBV5-4,NA,TRBJ2-3,CASNDGRDNTDTQYF,TGTGCCAGCAATGACGGGAGGGATAACACAGATACGCAGTATTTT